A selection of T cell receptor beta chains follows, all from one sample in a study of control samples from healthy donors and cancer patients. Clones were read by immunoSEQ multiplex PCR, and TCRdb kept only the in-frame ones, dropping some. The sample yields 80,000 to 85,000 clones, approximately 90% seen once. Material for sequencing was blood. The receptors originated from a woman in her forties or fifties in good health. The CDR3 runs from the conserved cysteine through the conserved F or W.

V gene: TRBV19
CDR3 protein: CASSFSRSGQNEAFF

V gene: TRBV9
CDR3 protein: CASSGHRTHGYTF

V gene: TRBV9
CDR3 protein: CASSVGLRGANYGYTF

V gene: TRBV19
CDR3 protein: CASGPPLPDTQYF

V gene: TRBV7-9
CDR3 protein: CASSLYSGGYNEQFF

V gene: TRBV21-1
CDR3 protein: CASSFLLPYGYTF

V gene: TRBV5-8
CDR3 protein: CASSRGMLAGEGDTQYF

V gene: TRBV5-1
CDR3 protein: CASSLADRGKGYTF

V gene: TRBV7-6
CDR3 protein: CASSPSGGTNEKLFF

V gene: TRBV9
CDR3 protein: CASSVDQGSYNEQFF

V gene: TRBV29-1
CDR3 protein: CSVDEAMATDTQYF

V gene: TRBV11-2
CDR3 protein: CASSLAASVGEKLFF

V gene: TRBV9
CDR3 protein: CASSVAGGPGTEAFF

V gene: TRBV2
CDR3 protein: CASSITVNGYTF

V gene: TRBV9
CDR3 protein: CASSVFGSPLHF

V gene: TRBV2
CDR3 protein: CASTGTGATKNIQYF

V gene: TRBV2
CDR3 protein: CASTRTGNSNQPQHF

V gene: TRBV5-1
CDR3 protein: CASSSFSTGGDKNIQYF

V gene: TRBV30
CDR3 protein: CAWSRDNLNEQYF

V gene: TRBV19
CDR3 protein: CASSSVRTPNEQFF

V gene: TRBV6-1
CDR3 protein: CASSVGGDPPWNEQYF

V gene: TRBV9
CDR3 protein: CASSTRQGSDEQFF

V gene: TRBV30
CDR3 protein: CAWKGKNTEAFF

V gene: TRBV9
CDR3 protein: CASSEQDRGLRETQYF

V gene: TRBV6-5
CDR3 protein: CASSRDRFWEQYF

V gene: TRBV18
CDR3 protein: CASSQGGLATEAFF

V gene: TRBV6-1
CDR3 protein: CASSEVRATDTQYF

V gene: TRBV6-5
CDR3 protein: CASSYSPSPEAFF

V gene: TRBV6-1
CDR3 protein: CASSEYRGRDEKLFF

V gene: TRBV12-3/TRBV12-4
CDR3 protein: CASSRTAGQRFF

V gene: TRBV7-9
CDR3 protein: CASSFGEMNTEAFF

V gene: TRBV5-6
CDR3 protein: CASSPKQGGEPQHF

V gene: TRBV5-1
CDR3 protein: CASSLAPGFNEKLFF